Each of the 23 T cell receptor beta chains below was sequenced from the same sample in a study of CD8 T cells in ankylosing spondylitis. Study-level findings and limits: The study identified a TCR beta motif of under 10 highly homologous variants that appeared characteristic of ankylosing spondylitis blood.

No antigen has been assigned to these receptors. Using its own MiXCR run on the 5' RACE reads, TCRdb lists one record per CDR3 protein. This table holds about 130,000 distinct CDR3 sequences, roughly 15% found once. The sequenced sample was blood, either unsorted or a sorted T cell fraction (not recorded which). These receptors all stem from a male donor with ankylosing spondylitis.

Only a few counts were recorded for this clonotype. The chain has TRBV5-1 and TRBJ2-1; 9 bases align to TRBD1. CDR1 is SGHRS and CDR2 is YFSETQ in the germline V gene. Trimming removed 3 bases from V and 5 bases from J; junction bases left unmatched: 3. The CDR3 extends over 14 amino acids. In DNA form, the CDR3 reads TGCGCCAGCAGCTCCTGGGACAGGGACAATGAGCAGTTCTTC. Encoded protein: CASSSWDRDNEQFF.

This clonotype was recorded many times. The CDR3 sequence: CASSPGATEAFF. As DNA, the CDR3 is TGCGCCAGCAGTCCAGGGGCCACTGAAGCTTTCTTT. The gene calls are TRBV4-1 and TRBJ1-1, with TRBD1 as a possible D gene (6 bases). The ends were cut back, 6 bases at V and 4 bases at J, with 9 bases in the middle. In germline, CDR1 is MGHRA, CDR2 YSYEKL. This CDR3 is 12 amino acids long.

This chain uses TRBV19 with TRBJ2-7; D tentatively fits TRBD1 or TRBD2 (5 bases each). Looked up from germline, CDR1 is LNHDA and CDR2 is SQIVND (reference sequence). There are 14 residues in the CDR3. The V end lost 3 bases, the J end lost 5 bases, and 14 bases lay between the germline ends. The CDR3, as DNA: TGTGCCAGTAGTATTGTACAGGCTAGCCACGAGCAGTACTTC. It is translated as CASSIVQASHEQYF.

This clonotype was seen a few times. The J gene is TRBJ2-7, the V gene TRBV11-1; 8 bases fit TRBD1. V lost 3 bases to trimming and J lost 0 bases; unmatched junction nucleotides: 7. CDR1 SGHAT and CDR2 FQDESV come from the germline V gene (reference sequence). The CDR3 runs to 16 residues. Written as DNA, the CDR3 is TGTGCCAGCAGCTTTAACCCAGGGGGCGTCTCCTACGAGCAGTACTTC. Translation: CASSFNPGGVSYEQYF.

In its sample, this clonotype was seen a few times. The V gene is TRBV6-5, the J gene TRBJ1-1, with D tentatively TRBD1 (5 bases). Between the trimmed V and J ends, which lost 2 bases and 0 bases, there was a span of 10 bases. CDR3 length equals 15 residues. CDR1 and CDR2 from the germline V gene are MNHEY and SVGAGI. In DNA, the CDR3 is TGTGCCAGCAGTTACAGGGGCGGGATGAACACTGAAGCTTTCTTT. It specifies CASSYRGGMNTEAFF.

The chain employs TRBV5-1 and TRBJ2-2; 10 bases agree with TRBD2. CDR1 is SGHRS and CDR2 is YFSETQ in the germline V gene. V trimming: 0 bases; J trimming: 6 bases; junction bases outside the gene matches: 5. The CDR3 sequence is 16 residues long. As DNA, the CDR3 is TGCGCCAGCAGCTTGGGGCTAGCGGGAGTGGCCGGGGAGCTGTTTTTT. It translates to CASSLGLAGVAGELFF.

This clonotype was seen a handful of times. The chain joins TRBV4-1 to TRBJ2-7, with D possibly being TRBD2 (5 bases). Trimming removed 1 base at V and 2 bases at J, with 15 bases between. CDR1 and CDR2 from the germline V gene are MGHRA and YSYEKL. This CDR3 spans 16 amino acids. Here the CDR3 DNA reads TGCGCCAGCAGCCAAGCTGTCCGACTACCCCCCTACGAGCAGTACTTC. The encoded protein is CASSQAVRLPPYEQYF.

This clonotype was detected a few times. The gene calls are TRBV20-1 and TRBJ1-1; D gene ambiguous. This CDR3 is 16 amino acids long. Germline V lookup: CDR1 DFQATT, CDR2 SNEGSKA (reference sequence). Between the trimmed V and J ends, which lost 1 base and 0 bases, there was a span of 15 bases. The CDR3 DNA is TGCAGTGCTAGAGGCCGACAAGTAGTCATGAACACTGAAGCTTTCTTT. Translation: CSARGRQVVMNTEAFF.

This chain joins TRBV3-1 and TRBJ2-3; a possible D gene is TRBD1 (5 bases). The germline gives CDR1 LGHDT, CDR2 YNNKEL (reference sequence). With 4 bases removed from V and 5 bases from J, the gap between germline ends came to 7 bases. The CDR3 sequence is 12 residues long. CDR3 in DNA: TGTGCCAGCAGCCCCCAGGGAGATACGCAGTATTTT. This codes for CASSPQGDTQYF.

This clonotype was observed a handful of times. The J gene is TRBJ2-3, the V gene TRBV7-9, with 10 nucleotides matching TRBD2. With V trimmed by 6 bases and J by 0 bases, 3 bases remained unmatched. The CDR3 has 15 residues. Germline values: CDR1 SEHNR, CDR2 FQNEAQ (reference sequence). As DNA, the CDR3 is TGTGCCAGCAGGAGGACTAGCGGTAGCACAGATACGCAGTATTTT. This codes for CASRRTSGSTDTQYF.

The chain combines TRBV7-3 with TRBJ1-6; D gene ambiguous. The CDR3 extends over 14 amino acids. In germline, CDR1 is SGHTA, CDR2 FQGTGA. V lost 2 bases to trimming and J lost 6 bases, with 8 bases between them. CDR3 residues: CASSLPGINSPLHF. CDR3 in DNA: TGTGCCAGCAGCTTACCGGGGATTAATTCACCCCTCCACTTT.

The chain employs TRBV5-6 and TRBJ2-1, with 8 bases lining up with TRBD2. This CDR3 is 15 amino acids long. The germline V gene encodes CDR1 SGHDT and CDR2 YYEEEE. Unmatched junction bases numbered 3, after V lost 0 bases and J lost 4 bases. The CDR3, as DNA: TGTGCCAGCAGCTTGGGACTAGCGAGATACAATGAGCAGTTCTTC. Encoded protein: CASSLGLARYNEQFF.

V is TRBV29-1 and J is TRBJ1-1; D perhaps matches TRBD1 (5 bases). The CDR3 is 14 amino acids. V lost 7 bases to trimming and J lost 4 bases, with 19 bases between them. Germline V gives CDR1 SQVTM, CDR2 ANQGSEA. The CDR3 spells CSGQGARRGTEAFF. The CDR3 nucleotides are TGCAGCGGCCAAGGGGCCCGGCGAGGCACTGAAGCTTTCTTT. The full variable domain, rest sourced from reference TRBV29-1 and TRBJ1-1, is SAVISQKPSRDICQRGTSLTIQCQVDSQVTMMFWYRQQPGQSLTLIATANQGSEATYESGFVIDKFPISRPNLTFSTLTVSNMSPEDSSIYLCSGQGARRGTEAFFGQGTRLTVV.

This rearrangement joins TRBV9 to TRBJ2-2, with unresolved D. This CDR3 has 14 amino acids. Germline V CDR1 and CDR2: SGDLS, YYNGEE. Trimming removed 4 bases at V and 3 bases at J, with 10 bases between. In nucleotides, the CDR3 is TGTGCCAGCAGCTTCGAGACGTACACCGGGGAGCTGTTTTTT. This gives the protein CASSFETYTGELFF.

The chain employs TRBV15 and TRBJ2-1; tentative D call: TRBD1 (6 bases). The germline V gene encodes CDR1 LNHNV and CDR2 YYDKDF (reference sequence). V was pared by 1 base and J by 2 bases, with 9 bases between. The CDR3 has 15 residues. The CDR3 DNA follows: TGTGCCACCAGCAGAGTCAGGGGACCCTACAATGAGCAGTTCTTC. It yields the protein CATSRVRGPYNEQFF. Together with reference TRBV15 and TRBJ2-1, the CDR3 gives the full variable domain: DAMVIQNPRYQVTQFGKPVTLSCSQTLNHNVMYWYQQKSSQAPKLLFHYYDKDFNNEADTPDNFQSRRPNTSFCFLDIRSPGLGDTAMYLCATSRVRGPYNEQFFGPGTRLTVL.

This clonotype was picked up a small number of times. The chain couples TRBV15 to TRBJ2-7; D is unclear. The CDR3 has 16 amino acids. Germline V gene lookup returns CDR1 LNHNV and CDR2 YYDKDF (reference sequence). Trimming took 4 bases from V and 0 from J, leaving 16 bases between them. The CDR3 nucleotides are TGTGCCACCAGCAACTCGATGCGCGGCAGCTCCTACGAGCAGTACTTC. Translated, it gives CATSNSMRGSSYEQYF.

The chain recombines TRBV6-5 with TRBJ2-2; D remains ambiguous. Germline assignment: CDR1 MNHEY and CDR2 SVGAGI. V was cut by 2 bases and J by 1 base, with 5 bases left in between. The CDR3 is 14 amino acids. The CDR3 DNA is TGTGCCAGCAGTTACGACCGGAACACCGGGGAGCTGTTTTTT. Amino acids: CASSYDRNTGELFF.

This clonotype was seen a few times. The rearrangement joins TRBV4-3 to TRBJ1-2; D not certain. The germline V gene encodes CDR1 LGHNA and CDR2 YSLEER. This CDR3 comprises 17 residues. Trimming left V 1 base short and J 1 base short, with 16 bases between. CDR3 in amino acids: CASSQGSGDSVNYGYTF. DNA of the CDR3: TGCGCCAGCAGCCAAGGTTCTGGAGATTCAGTTAACTATGGCTACACCTTC.

This CDR3 reads CASSWTSGTADTQYF. For the CDR3, the DNA is TGTGCCAGCAGTTGGACTAGCGGGACCGCAGATACGCAGTATTTT. The chain combines TRBV6-5 with TRBJ2-3; 12 bases align to TRBD2. The CDR3 runs to 15 residues. V dropped 4 bases and J dropped 4; count of bases not matched to a gene: 3. In germline, CDR1 is MNHEY, CDR2 SVGAGI.

Here the CDR3 reads CASSLVGARSYEQYF. CDR3 nucleotide sequence: TGTGCCAGCAGCTTAGTAGGAGCTCGGTCCTACGAGCAGTACTTC. V gene TRBV7-6 combines with J gene TRBJ2-7; D gene uncertain. This CDR3 contains 15 residues. V gave up 1 base and J gave up 1 base, with 11 bases separating them. Per germline, CDR1 SGHVS and CDR2 FNYEAQ.

V usage is TRBV13 and J usage is TRBJ2-7; maybe TRBD2 (7 bases). Germline CDR1 and CDR2: PRHDT and FYEKMQ (reference sequence). Trimming left V 0 bases short and J 9 bases short, with 21 bases between. This CDR3 is built from 16 residues. The CDR3 loop reads CASSLGVASGQGGQYF. CDR3 DNA sequence: TGTGCCAGCAGCTTAGGTGTGGCTAGCGGCCAAGGGGGGCAGTACTTC.

The V and J genes are TRBV5-1 and TRBJ2-5, with TRBD2 matching over 15 bases. CDR3 size: 16 residues. The germline V gene encodes CDR1 SGHRS and CDR2 YFSETQ. After removal of 4 bases from V and 5 bases from J, the junction contained 6 bases not matched to a gene. The CDR3 bases are TGCGCCAGCAGCCGGACTAGCGGGAGGGCCAGGGAGACCCAGTACTTC. It is translated as CASSRTSGRARETQYF.

A few counts support this clonotype. V usage is TRBV2 and J usage is TRBJ2-5, with TRBD1 matching 9 bases. The CDR3 loop spans 15 amino acids. Losses at the gene ends were 6 bases for V and 5 bases for J; bases not matched to a gene: 10. Per the germline V gene, CDR1 is SNHLY and CDR2 is FYNNEI. Here the CDR3 reads CASRRGQGTMETQYF. The DNA for the CDR3 is TGTGCCAGCAGAAGGGGACAGGGTACGATGGAGACCCAGTACTTC.